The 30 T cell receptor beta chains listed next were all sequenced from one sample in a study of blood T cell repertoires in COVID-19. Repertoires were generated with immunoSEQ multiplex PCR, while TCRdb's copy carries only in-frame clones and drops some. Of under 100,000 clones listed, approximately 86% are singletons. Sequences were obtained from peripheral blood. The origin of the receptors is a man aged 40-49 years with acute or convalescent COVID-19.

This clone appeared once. This CDR3 reads CATSRQGMVGETQYF. The CDR3 nucleotides read TGTGCCACCAGCAGACAGGGTATGGTCGGGGAGACCCAGTACTTC. The chain employs TRBV15 and TRBJ2-5, with D perhaps TRBD1 (5 bases). The CDR3 contains 15 residues. V lost 2 bases to trimming and J lost 5 bases, with 15 bases between them. Germline assignment: CDR1 LNHNV and CDR2 YYDKDF (reference sequence).

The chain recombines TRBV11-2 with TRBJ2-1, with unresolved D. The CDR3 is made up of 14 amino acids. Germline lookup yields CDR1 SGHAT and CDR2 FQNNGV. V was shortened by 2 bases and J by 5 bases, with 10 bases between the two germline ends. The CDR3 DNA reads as TGTGCCAGCAGCTTATCCTCAGGTAACAATGAGCAGTTCTTC. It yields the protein CASSLSSGNNEQFF.

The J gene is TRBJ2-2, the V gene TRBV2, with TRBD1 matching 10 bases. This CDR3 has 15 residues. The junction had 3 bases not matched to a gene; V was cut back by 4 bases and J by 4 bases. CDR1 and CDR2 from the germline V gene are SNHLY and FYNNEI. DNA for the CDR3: TGTGCCAGCAGTGTAAGGACAGGGGGCACCGGGGAGCTGTTTTTT. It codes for CASSVRTGGTGELFF. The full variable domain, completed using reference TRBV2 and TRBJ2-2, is EPEVTQTPSHQVTQMGQEVILRCVPISNHLYFYWYRQILGQKVEFLVSFYNNEISEKSEIFDDQFSVERPDGSNFTLKIRSTKLEDSAMYFCASSVRTGGTGELFFGEGSRLTVL.

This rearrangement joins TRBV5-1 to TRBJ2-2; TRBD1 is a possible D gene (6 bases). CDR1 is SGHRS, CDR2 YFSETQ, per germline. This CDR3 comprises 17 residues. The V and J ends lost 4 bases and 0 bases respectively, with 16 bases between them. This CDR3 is CASSPGLQGSNTGELFF. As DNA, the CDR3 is TGCGCCAGCAGCCCCGGATTACAGGGATCGAACACCGGGGAGCTGTTTTTT.

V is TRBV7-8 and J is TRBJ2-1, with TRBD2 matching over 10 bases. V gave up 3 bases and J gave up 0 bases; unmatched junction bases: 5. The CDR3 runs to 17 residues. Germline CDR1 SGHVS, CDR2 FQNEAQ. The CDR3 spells CASSLRPSGSSYNEQFF. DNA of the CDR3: TGTGCCAGCAGCTTGCGTCCTAGCGGGAGCTCCTACAATGAGCAGTTCTTC.

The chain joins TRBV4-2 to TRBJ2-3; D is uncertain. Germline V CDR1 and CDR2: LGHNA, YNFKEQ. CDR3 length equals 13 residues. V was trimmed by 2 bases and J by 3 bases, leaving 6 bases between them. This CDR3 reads CASSQQRTDTQYF. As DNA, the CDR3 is TGTGCCAGCAGCCAACAGAGGACAGATACGCAGTATTTT.

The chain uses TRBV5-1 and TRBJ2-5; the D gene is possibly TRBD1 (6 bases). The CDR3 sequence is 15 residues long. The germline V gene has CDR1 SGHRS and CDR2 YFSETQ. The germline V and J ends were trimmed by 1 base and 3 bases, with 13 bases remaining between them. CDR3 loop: CASSLTGPPKETQYF. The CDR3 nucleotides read TGCGCCAGCAGCTTGACAGGGCCCCCCAAAGAGACCCAGTACTTC.

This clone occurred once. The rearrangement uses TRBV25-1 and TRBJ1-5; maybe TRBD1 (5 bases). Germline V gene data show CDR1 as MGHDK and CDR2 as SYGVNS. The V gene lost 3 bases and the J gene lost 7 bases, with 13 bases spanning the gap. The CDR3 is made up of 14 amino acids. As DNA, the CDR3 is TGTGCCAGCAGTGACTCAGGGCAGTGGCAGCCCCAGCATTTT. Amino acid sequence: CASSDSGQWQPQHF.

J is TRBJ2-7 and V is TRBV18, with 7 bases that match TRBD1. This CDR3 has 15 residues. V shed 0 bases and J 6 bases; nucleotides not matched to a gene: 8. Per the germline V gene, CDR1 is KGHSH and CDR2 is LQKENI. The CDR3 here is CASSPPTGVNVEQYF. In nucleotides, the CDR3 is TGTGCCAGCTCACCACCCACAGGGGTTAACGTCGAGCAGTACTTC.

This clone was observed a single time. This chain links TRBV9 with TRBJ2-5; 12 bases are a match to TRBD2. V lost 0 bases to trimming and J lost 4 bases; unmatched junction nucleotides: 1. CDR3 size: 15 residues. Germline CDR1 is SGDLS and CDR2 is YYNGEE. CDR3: CASSVVGLAGETQYF. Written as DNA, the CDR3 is TGTGCCAGCAGCGTAGTGGGACTAGCGGGAGAGACCCAGTACTTC.

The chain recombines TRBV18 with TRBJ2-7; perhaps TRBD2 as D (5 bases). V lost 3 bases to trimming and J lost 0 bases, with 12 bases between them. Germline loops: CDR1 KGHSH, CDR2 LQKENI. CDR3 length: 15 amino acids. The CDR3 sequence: CASSPSRTGSYEQYF. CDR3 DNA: TGTGCCAGCTCACCCTCCAGGACTGGCTCCTACGAGCAGTACTTC.

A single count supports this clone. Here the CDR3 DNA reads TGTGCCAGCAGCGGCGGGATCCCCAATCAGCCCCAGCATTTT. Protein sequence: CASSGGIPNQPQHF. The chain recombines TRBV9 with TRBJ1-5; D gene ambiguous. Germline V gene data show CDR1 as SGDLS and CDR2 as YYNGEE. The CDR3 runs to 14 residues. Trimming took off 3 bases at V and 3 bases at J, with 10 bases between the two ends. Filled out from reference TRBV9 and TRBJ1-5, the complete variable domain reads DSGVTQTPKHLITATGQRVTLRCSPRSGDLSVYWYQQSLDQGLQFLIQYYNGEERAKGNILERFSAQQFPDLHSELNLSSLELGDSALYFCASSGGIPNQPQHFGDGTRLSIL.

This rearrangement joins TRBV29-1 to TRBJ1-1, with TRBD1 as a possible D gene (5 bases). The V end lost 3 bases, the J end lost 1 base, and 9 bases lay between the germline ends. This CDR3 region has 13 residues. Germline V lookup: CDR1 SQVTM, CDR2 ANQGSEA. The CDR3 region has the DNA TGCAGCGTTGAGGGACTGACGAACACTGAAGCTTTCTTT. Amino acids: CSVEGLTNTEAFF.

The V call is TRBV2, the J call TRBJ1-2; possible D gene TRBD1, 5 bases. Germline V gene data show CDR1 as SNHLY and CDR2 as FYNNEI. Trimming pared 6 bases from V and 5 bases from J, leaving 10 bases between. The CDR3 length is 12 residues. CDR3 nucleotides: TGTGCCAGCAGGGAACGACAGTATGGCTACACCTTC. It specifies CASRERQYGYTF.

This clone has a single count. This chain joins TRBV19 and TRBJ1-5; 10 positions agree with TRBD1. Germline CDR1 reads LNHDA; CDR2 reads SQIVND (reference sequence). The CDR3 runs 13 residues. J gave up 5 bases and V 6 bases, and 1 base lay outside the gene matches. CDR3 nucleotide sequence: TGTGCCAGTAGAGGACAGGGGGATCAGCCCCAGCATTTT. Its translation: CASRGQGDQPQHF.

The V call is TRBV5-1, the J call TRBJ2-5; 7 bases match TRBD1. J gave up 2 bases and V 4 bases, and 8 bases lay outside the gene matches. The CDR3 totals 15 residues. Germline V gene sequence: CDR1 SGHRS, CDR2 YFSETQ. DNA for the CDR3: TGCGCCAGCAGCACGACAGGGACGGGACAAGAGACCCAGTACTTC. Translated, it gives CASSTTGTGQETQYF.

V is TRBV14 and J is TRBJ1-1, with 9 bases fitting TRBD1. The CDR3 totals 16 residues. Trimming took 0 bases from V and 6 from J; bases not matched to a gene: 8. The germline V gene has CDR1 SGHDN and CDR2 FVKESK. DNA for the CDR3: TGTGCCAGCAGCCAAGAGGGGACAGGGTCCGTCGCTGAAGCTTTCTTT. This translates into CASSQEGTGSVAEAFF.

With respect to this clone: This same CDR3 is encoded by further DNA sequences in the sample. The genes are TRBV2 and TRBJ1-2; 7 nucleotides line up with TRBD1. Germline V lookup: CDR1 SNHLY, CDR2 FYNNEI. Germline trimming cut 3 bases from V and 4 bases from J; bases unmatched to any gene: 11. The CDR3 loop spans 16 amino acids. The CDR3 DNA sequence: TGTGCCAGCAGTGAGAGCCGGGACAGCAGGACCTATGGCTACACCTTC. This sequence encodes CASSESRDSRTYGYTF.

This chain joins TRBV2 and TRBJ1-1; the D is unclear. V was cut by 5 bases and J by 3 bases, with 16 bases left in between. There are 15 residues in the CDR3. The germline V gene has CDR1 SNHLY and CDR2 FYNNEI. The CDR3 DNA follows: TGTGCCAGCAGTACTAGGCTTGTACGAGACACTGAAGCTTTCTTT. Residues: CASSTRLVRDTEAFF.

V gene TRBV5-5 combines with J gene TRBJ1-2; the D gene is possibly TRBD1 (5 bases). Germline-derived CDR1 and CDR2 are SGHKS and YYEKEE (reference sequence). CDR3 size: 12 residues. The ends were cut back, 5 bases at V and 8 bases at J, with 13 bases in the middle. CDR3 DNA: TGTGCCAGCAGTTCCGGGGACTCGGGCTACACCTTC. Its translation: CASSSGDSGYTF.

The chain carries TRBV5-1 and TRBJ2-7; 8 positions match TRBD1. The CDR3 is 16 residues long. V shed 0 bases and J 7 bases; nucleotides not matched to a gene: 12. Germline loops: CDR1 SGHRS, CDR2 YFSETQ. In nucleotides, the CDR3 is TGCGCCAGCAGCTTGGTGGCAGGGGGCGTACGTAAGGAGCAGTACTTC. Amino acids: CASSLVAGGVRKEQYF.

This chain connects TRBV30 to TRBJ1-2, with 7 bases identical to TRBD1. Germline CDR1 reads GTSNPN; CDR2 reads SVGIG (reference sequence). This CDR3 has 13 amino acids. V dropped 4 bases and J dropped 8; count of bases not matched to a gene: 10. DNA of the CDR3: TGTGCCTGGAACCCCGCAGGGGGGCACGGCTACACCTTC. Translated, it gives CAWNPAGGHGYTF. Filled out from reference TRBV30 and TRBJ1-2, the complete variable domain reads SQTIHQWPATLVQPVGSPLSLECTVEGTSNPNLYWYRQAAGRGLQLLFYSVGIGQISSEVPQNLSASRPQDRQFILSSKKLLLSDSGFYLCAWNPAGGHGYTFGSGTRLTVV.

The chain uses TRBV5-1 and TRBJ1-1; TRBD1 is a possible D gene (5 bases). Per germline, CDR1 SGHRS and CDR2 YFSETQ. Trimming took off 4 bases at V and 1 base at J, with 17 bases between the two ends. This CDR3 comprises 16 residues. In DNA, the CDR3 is TGCGCCAGCAGCCGAGCCGCAGGGCAGAGGAACACTGAAGCTTTCTTT. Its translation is CASSRAAGQRNTEAFF. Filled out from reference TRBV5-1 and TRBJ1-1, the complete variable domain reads KAGVTQTPRYLIKTRGQQVTLSCSPISGHRSVSWYQQTPGQGLQFLFEYFSETQRNKGNFPGRFSGRQFSNSRSEMNVSTLELGDSALYLCASSRAAGQRNTEAFFGQGTRLTVV.

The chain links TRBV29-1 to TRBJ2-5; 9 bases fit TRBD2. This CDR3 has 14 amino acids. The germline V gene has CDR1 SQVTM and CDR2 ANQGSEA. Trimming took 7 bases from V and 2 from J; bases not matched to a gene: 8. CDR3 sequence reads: CSAVAGVWQETQYF. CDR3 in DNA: TGCAGCGCGGTAGCGGGAGTATGGCAAGAGACCCAGTACTTC.

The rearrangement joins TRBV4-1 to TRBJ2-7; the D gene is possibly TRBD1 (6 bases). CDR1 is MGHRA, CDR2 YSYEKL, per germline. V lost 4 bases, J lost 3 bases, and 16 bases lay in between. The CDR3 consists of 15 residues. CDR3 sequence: CASSPTGSEDYEQYF. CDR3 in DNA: TGCGCCAGCAGCCCTACAGGGAGCGAGGACTACGAGCAGTACTTC.

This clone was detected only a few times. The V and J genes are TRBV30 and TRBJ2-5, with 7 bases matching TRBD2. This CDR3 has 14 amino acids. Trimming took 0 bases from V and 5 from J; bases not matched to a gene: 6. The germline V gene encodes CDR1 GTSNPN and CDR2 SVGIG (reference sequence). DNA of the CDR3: TGTGCCTGGAGTGTAAGCGGGGCGGGGGAGACCCAGTACTTC. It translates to CAWSVSGAGETQYF.

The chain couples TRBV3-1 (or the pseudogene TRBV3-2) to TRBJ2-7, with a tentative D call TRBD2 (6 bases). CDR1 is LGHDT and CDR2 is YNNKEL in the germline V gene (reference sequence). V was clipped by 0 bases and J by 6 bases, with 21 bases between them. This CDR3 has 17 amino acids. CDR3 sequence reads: CASSQETGAWTIGEQYF. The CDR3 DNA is TGTGCCAGCAGCCAAGAGACCGGAGCCTGGACTATCGGCGAGCAGTACTTC.

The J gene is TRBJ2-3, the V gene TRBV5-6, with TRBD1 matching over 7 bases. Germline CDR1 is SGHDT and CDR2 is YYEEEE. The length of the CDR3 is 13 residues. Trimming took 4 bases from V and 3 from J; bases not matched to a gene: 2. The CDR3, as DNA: TGTGCCAGCAGCGACAGGGTAACAGATACGCAGTATTTT. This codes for CASSDRVTDTQYF.

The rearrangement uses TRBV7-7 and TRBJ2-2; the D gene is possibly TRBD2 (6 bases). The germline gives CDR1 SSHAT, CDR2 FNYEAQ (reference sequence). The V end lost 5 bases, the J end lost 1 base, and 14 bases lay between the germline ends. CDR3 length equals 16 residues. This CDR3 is CASSTQISGNTGELFF. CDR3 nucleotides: TGTGCCAGCAGCACACAAATTAGCGGGAACACCGGGGAGCTGTTTTTT.

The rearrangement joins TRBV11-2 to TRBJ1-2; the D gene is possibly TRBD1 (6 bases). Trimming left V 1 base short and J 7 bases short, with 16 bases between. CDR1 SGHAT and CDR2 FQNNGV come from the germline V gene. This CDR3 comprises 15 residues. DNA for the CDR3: TGTGCCAGCAGCTTAGGATGGCAGGGGTCGGTTGGCTACACCTTC. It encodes CASSLGWQGSVGYTF.